These T cell receptor beta chains were read from a single sample in a study of radiotherapy plus CTLA-4 blockade in lung cancer. Produced via immunoSEQ multiplex PCR; TCRdb's table is partial and in-frame only. The table records 60,000 to 75,000 clones, approximately 79% of them present only once. Sequenced here: peripheral blood, sampled from a patient treated with radiotherapy plus ipilimumab. Receptor source: a human donor with non-small cell lung cancer whose response to radiotherapy plus ipilimumab could not be evaluated. Some clones in this sample may be carry-over from other donors' samples. Both conserved end residues are part of each CDR3. The order of the fields is D gene, J gene, clone size, V gene, CDR3 DNA, CDR3 protein. D genes are given only for firm matches. Size tells how often a clone was seen (once, few, many) or the class of an expanded clone, and some rows leave it out.

>TRBD1|TRBJ2-7|NA|TRBV6-1
TGTGCCAGCAGTCCTTGGACAGGCTCCTACGAGCAGTACTTC
CASSPWTGSYEQYF
>NA|TRBJ1-2|NA|TRBV9
TGTGCCAGCAGCGTAGAGGGCAGGGACTCATGGGGCTACACCTTC
CASSVEGRDSWGYTF
>TRBD1|TRBJ1-2|NA|TRBV5-6
TGTGCCAGCAGCCAGGGGGGTCACGACTATGGCTACACCTTC
CASSQGGHDYGYTF
>TRBD1|TRBJ1-1|NA|TRBV28
TGTGCCAGCAGTCCCGGACAGGGTGAATTCGAAGCTTTCTTT
CASSPGQGEFEAFF
>NA|TRBJ2-3|NA|TRBV7-3
TGTGCCAGCAGCTTAGCTGGGGGGGGCCCCACAGATACGCAGTATTTT
CASSLAGGGPTDTQYF
>NA|TRBJ1-5|few|TRBV7-9
TGTGCCAGCAGCTTGGGGGGATATCAGCCCCAGCATTTT
CASSLGGYQPQHF
>TRBD1|TRBJ1-4|NA|TRBV7-3
TGTGCCAGCAGCTTGACGGGACAGGGGGAAGCAACTAATGAAAAACTGTTTTTT
CASSLTGQGEATNEKLFF
>NA|TRBJ1-1|NA|TRBV11-3
TGTGCCAGCAGCCACCATAGCACTGAAGCTTTCTTT
CASSHHSTEAFF
>TRBD1|TRBJ2-7|NA|TRBV30
TGTGCCTGGGAGGTCGGACAGGGACCCTACGAGCAGTACTTC
CAWEVGQGPYEQYF
>NA|TRBJ1-2|NA|TRBV5-1
TGCGCCAGCAGCTTAGCACCTTTATCAGGGAACTATGGCTACACCTTC
CASSLAPLSGNYGYTF
>TRBD1|TRBJ2-7|NA|TRBV19
TGTGCCAGTAGTATAGCGGGACAGGGGGCCTACGAGCAGTACTTC
CASSIAGQGAYEQYF
>NA|TRBJ2-6|NA|TRBV18
TGTGCCAGCTCACCAGACAGGAATCCTGGGGCCAACGTCCTGACTTTC
CASSPDRNPGANVLTF
>TRBD1|TRBJ1-6|NA|TRBV30
TGTGCCTGGAGTGCCGGGGAGTACTGGGACAGCCGGTCACCCCTCCACTTT
CAWSAGEYWDSRSPLHF
>TRBD1|TRBJ2-5|NA|TRBV18
TGTGCCAGCTCACGGGGACAGGGGTACCAAGAGACCCAGTACTTC
CASSRGQGYQETQYF
>NA|TRBJ2-7|few|TRBV6-5
TGTGCCAGCAGTTACGGAGCACCCACTCGGGGCGAGCAGTACTTC
CASSYGAPTRGEQYF
>NA|TRBJ1-5|NA|TRBV7-9
TGTGCCAGCAGCTTCAGGGAATGGAGCAATCAGCCCCAGCATTTT
CASSFREWSNQPQHF
>TRBD1|TRBJ1-1|NA|TRBV9
TGTGCCAGCAGCGCTAACAGGGGGGGGGACACTGAAGCTTTCTTT
CASSANRGGDTEAFF
>NA|TRBJ1-6|NA|TRBV7-2
TGTGCCAGCAGCTCAGGGATGTTGGGTTCACCCCTCCACTTT
CASSSGMLGSPLHF
>NA|TRBJ1-2|NA|TRBV5-6
TGTGCCAGCAGCCTCGGCGGAGCTAACTATGGCTACACCTTC
CASSLGGANYGYTF
>TRBD1|TRBJ1-5|NA|TRBV6-1
TGTGCCAGCAGTCATAACAGGGGTAGCAATCAGCCCCAGCATTTT
CASSHNRGSNQPQHF
>TRBD1|TRBJ2-5|NA|TRBV5-1
TGCGCCAGCAGCACCGGGACAGGGTTTGAGACCCAGTACTTC
CASSTGTGFETQYF
>NA|TRBJ1-4|NA|TRBV15
TGTGCCACCAGCGGAGGGACTACTAATGAAAAACTGTTTTTT
CATSGGTTNEKLFF
>NA|TRBJ2-3|NA|TRBV5-1
TGCGCCAGCAGCACCGGGACTCTCGGGGCTGGAGATACGCAGTATTTT
CASSTGTLGAGDTQYF
>NA|TRBJ1-1|NA|TRBV10-3
TGTGCCATCAGTGGGGGGCCGGGCACTGAAGCTTTCTTT
CAISGGPGTEAFF
>NA|TRBJ2-5|NA|TRBV9
TGTGCAGTCATCCCGGGCGGGGCTCCAGCAGAGACCCAGTACTTC
CAVIPGGAPAETQYF
>NA|TRBJ2-5|NA|TRBV4-2
TGTGCCAGCAGCCCGCCAGGGAAAGAGACCCAGTACTTC
CASSPPGKETQYF
>NA|TRBJ2-2|few|TRBV19
TGTGCCAGTAGTCGGGACCTAGCGAGAACCGGGGAGCTGTTTTTT
CASSRDLARTGELFF
>TRBD1|TRBJ2-6|NA|TRBV4-2
TGTGCCAGCAGACCTGGGGACAGGGTCCTCTCTGGGGCCAACGTCCTGACTTTC
CASRPGDRVLSGANVLTF
>TRBD1|TRBJ1-4|NA|TRBV18
TGTGCCAGCTCGCTGACAGGGCCGTCAACTAATGAAAAACTGTTTTTT
CASSLTGPSTNEKLFF
>NA|TRBJ2-1|NA|TRBV9
TGTGCCAGCAGCGACAGCTACAATGAGCAGTTCTTC
CASSDSYNEQFF
>TRBD1|TRBJ1-1|NA|TRBV7-9
TGTGCCAGCAGCCCCCGGGTAGGGGGCGCGAACACTGAAGCTTTCTTT
CASSPRVGGANTEAFF
>TRBD1|TRBJ2-7|NA|TRBV5-1
TGCGCCAGCAGCTTGACAGTTACAGGGGGAGGCGAGCAGTACTTC
CASSLTVTGGGEQYF